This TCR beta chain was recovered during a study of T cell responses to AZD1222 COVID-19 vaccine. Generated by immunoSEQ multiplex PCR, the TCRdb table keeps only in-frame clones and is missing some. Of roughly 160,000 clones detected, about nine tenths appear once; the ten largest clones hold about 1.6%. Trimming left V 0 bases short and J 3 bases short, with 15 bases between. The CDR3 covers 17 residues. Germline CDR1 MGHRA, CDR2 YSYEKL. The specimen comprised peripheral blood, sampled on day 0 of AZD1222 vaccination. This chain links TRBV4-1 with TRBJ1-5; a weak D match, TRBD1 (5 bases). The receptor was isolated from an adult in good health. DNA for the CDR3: TGCGCCAGCAGCCAAGATCGTCCGGGGGAGGCCAATCAGCCCCAGCATTTT. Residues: CASSQDRPGEANQPQHF.